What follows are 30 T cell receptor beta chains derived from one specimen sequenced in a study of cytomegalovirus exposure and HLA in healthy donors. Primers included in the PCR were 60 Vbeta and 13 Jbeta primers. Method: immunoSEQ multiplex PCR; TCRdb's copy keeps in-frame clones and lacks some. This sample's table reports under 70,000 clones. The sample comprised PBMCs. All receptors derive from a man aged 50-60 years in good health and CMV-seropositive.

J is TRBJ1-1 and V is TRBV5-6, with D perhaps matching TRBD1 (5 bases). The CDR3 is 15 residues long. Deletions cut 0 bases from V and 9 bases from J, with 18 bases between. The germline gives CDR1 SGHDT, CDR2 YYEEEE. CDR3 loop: CASSLGGVDRGKAFF. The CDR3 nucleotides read TGTGCCAGCAGCTTGGGGGGGGTCGACCGGGGGAAAGCTTTCTTT.

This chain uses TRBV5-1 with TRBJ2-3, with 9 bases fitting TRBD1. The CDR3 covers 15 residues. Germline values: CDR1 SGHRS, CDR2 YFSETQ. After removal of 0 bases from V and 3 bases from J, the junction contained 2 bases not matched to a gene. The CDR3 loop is CASSLDGQGTDTQYF. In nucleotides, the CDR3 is TGCGCCAGCAGCTTGGACGGACAGGGGACAGATACGCAGTATTTT.

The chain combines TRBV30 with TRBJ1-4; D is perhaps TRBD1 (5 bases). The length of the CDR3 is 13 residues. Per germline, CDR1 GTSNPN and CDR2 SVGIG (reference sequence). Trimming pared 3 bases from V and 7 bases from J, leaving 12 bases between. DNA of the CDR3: TGTGCCTGGAGGCCAGGGCAGACTGAAAAACTGTTTTTT. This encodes CAWRPGQTEKLFF.

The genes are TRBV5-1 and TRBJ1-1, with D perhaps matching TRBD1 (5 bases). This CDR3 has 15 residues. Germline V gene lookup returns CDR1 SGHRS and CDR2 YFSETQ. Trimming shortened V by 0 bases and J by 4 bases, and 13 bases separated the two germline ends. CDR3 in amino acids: CASSLEVTRGTEAFF. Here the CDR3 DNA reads TGCGCCAGCAGCTTGGAAGTGACTAGGGGCACTGAAGCTTTCTTT.

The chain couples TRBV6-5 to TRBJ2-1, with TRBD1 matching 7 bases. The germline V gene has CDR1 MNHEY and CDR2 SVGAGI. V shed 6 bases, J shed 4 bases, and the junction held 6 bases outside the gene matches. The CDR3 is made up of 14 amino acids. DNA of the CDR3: TGTGCCAGCAGGCGGTGGGACAGTTACAATGAGCAGTTCTTC. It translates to CASRRWDSYNEQFF.

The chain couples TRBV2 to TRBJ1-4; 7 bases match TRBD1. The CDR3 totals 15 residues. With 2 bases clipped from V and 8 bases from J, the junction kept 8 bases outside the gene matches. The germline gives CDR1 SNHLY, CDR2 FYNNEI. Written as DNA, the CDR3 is TGTGCCAGCAGTGAAACGACAGGGTGGGGCGAAAAACTGTTTTTT. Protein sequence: CASSETTGWGEKLFF.

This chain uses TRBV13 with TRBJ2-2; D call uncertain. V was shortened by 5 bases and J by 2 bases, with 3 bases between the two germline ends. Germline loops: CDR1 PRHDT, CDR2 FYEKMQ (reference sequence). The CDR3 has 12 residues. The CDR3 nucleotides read TGTGCCAGCAGCCAAAACACCGGGGAGCTGTTTTTT. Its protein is CASSQNTGELFF. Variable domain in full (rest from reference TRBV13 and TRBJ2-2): AAGVIQSPRHLIKEKRETATLKCYPIPRHDTVYWYQQGPGQDPQFLISFYEKMQSDKGSIPDRFSAQQFSDYHSELNMSSLELGDSALYFCASSQNTGELFFGEGSRLTVL.

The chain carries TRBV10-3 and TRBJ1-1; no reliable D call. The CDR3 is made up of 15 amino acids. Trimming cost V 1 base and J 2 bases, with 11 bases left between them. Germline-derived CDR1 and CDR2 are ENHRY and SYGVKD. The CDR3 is CAISEFSGSNTEAFF. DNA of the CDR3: TGTGCCATCAGTGAGTTCAGTGGCTCTAACACTGAAGCTTTCTTT.

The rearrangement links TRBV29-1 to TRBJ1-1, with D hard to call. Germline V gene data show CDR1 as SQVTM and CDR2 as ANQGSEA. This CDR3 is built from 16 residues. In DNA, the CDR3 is TGCAGATCCCCGGCCCCAGAGGGCAGGAAGAACACTGAAGCTTTCTTT. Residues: CRSPAPEGRKNTEAFF.

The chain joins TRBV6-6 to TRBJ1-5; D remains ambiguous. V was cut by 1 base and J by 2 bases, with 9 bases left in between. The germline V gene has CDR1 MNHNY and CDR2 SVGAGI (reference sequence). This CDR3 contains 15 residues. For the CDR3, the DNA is TGTGCCAGCAGTTACTTCGGTCTGGGCAATCAGCCCCAGCATTTT. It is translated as CASSYFGLGNQPQHF.

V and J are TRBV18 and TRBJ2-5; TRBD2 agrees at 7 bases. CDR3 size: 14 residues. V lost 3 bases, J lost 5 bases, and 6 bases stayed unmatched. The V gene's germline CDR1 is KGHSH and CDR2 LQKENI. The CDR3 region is CASSPAAGVETQYF. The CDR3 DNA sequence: TGTGCCAGCTCACCCGCGGCGGGGGTCGAGACCCAGTACTTC.

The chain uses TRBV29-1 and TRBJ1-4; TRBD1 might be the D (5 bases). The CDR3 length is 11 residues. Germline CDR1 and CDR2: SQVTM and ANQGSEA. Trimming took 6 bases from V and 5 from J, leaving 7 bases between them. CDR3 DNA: TGCAGCGTGGGGGGGAATGAAAAACTGTTTTTT. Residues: CSVGGNEKLFF.

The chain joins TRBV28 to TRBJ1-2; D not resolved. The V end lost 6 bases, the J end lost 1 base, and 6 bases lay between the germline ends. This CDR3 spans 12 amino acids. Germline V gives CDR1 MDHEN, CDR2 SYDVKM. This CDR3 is CASRNINYGYTF. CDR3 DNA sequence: TGTGCCAGCAGAAACATTAACTATGGCTACACCTTC.

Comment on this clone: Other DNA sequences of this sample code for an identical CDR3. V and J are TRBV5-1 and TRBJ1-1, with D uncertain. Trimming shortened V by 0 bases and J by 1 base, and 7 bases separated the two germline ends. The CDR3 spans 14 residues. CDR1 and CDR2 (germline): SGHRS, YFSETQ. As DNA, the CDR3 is TGCGCCAGCAGCTTGGGTACGGGGAACACTGAAGCTTTCTTT. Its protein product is CASSLGTGNTEAFF.

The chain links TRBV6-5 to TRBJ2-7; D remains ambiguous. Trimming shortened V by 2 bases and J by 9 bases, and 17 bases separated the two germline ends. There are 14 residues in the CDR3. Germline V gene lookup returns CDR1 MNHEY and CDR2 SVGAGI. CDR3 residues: CASSYGSLQRGQYF. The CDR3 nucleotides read TGTGCCAGCAGTTACGGCAGCCTACAACGAGGGCAGTACTTC.

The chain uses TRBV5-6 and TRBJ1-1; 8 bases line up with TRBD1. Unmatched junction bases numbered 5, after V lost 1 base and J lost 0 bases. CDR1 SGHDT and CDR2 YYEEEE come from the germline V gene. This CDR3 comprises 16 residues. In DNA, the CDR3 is TGTGCCAGCAGCTTGTGGGGACAGGCCATGAACACTGAAGCTTTCTTT. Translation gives CASSLWGQAMNTEAFF.

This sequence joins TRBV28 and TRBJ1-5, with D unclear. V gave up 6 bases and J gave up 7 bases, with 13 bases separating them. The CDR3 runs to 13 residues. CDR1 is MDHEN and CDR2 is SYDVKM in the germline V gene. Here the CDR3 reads CASSLDLTQPQHF. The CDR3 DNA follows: TGTGCCAGCAGCCTGGACTTGACGCAGCCCCAGCATTTT.

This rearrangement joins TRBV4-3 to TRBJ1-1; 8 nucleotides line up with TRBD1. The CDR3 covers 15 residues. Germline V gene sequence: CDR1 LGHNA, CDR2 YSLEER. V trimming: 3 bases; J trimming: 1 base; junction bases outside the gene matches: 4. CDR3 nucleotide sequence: TGCGCCAGCAGCCAGGTAGACAGGGGGAACACTGAAGCTTTCTTT. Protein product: CASSQVDRGNTEAFF.

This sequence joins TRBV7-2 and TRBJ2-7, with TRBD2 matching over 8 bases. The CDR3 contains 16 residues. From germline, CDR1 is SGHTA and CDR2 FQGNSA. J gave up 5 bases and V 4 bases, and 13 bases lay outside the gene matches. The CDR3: CASSSRASGSVNEQYF. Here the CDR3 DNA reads TGTGCCAGCAGCTCCCGGGCTAGCGGGTCTGTCAACGAGCAGTACTTC.

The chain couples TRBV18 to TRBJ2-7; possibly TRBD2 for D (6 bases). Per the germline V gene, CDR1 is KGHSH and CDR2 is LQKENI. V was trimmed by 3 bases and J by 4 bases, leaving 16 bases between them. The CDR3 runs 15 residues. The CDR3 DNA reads TGTGCCAGCTCACCCGACACGGGACTCCTTTACGAGCAGTACTTC. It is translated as CASSPDTGLLYEQYF.

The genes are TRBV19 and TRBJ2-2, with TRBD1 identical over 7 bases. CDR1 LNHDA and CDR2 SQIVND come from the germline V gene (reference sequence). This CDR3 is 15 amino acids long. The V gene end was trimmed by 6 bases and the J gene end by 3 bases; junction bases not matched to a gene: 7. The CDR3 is CASRPRDRYTGELFF. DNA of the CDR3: TGTGCCAGTAGACCCCGGGACAGATACACCGGGGAGCTGTTTTTT.

Here the CDR3 DNA reads TGTGCCAGCAGCTCACCCCTGGGGACTAGCGTAAACAATGAGCAGTTCTTC. This translates into CASSSPLGTSVNNEQFF. V usage is TRBV7-9 and J usage is TRBJ2-1; 10 nucleotides match TRBD2. V lost 4 bases to trimming and J lost 5 bases; unmatched junction nucleotides: 11. The CDR3 loop spans 17 amino acids. Germline CDR1 reads SEHNR; CDR2 reads FQNEAQ (reference sequence).

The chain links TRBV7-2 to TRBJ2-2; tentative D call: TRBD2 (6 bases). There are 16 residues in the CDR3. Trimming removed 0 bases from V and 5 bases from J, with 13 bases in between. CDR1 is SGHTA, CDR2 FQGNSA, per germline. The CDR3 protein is CASSLAYGRGTGELFF. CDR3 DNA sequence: TGTGCCAGCAGCTTAGCCTACGGGAGAGGGACCGGGGAGCTGTTTTTT. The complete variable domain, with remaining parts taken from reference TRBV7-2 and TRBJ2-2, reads GAGVSQSPSNKVTEKGKDVELRCDPISGHTALYWYRQSLGQGLEFLIYFQGNSAPDKSGLPSDRFSAERTGGSVSTLTIQRTQQEDSAVYLCASSLAYGRGTGELFFGEGSRLTVL.

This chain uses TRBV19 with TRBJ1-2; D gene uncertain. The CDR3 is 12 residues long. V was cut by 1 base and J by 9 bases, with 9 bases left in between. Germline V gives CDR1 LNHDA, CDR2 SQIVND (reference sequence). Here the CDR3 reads CASSIAAGRYTF. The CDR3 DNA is TGTGCCAGTAGTATAGCGGCAGGCCGCTACACCTTC.

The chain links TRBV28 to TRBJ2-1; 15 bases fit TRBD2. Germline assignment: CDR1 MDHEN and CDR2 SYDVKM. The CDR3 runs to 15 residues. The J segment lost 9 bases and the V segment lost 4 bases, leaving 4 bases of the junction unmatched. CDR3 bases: TGTGCCAGCAGTTCGCGGACTAGCGGGAGGGGTGAGCAGTTCTTC. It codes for CASSSRTSGRGEQFF.

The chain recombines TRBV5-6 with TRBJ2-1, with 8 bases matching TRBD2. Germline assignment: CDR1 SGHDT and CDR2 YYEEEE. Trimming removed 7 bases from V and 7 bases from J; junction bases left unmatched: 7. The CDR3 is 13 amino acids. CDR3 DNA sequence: TGTGCCAGCCGGGAGGGGGTGAGGAATGAGCAGTTCTTC. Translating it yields CASREGVRNEQFF. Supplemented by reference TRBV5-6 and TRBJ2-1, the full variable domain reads DAGVTQSPTHLIKTRGQQVTLRCSPKSGHDTVSWYQQALGQGPQFIFQYYEEEERQRGNFPDRFSGHQFPNYSSELNVNALLLGDSALYLCASREGVRNEQFFGPGTRLTVL.

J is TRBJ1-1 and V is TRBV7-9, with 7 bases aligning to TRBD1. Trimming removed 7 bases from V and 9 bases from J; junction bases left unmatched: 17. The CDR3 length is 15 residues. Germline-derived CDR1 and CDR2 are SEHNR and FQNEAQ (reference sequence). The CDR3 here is CASTKQQPGQQKAFF. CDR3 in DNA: TGTGCCAGCACTAAGCAACAACCGGGACAGCAAAAAGCTTTCTTT.

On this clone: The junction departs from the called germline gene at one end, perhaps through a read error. CDR3 DNA sequence: TGTGCCAGCAGGAACAGGGAAACGAACACTGAAGATTTCTTT. This gives the protein CASRNRETNTEDFF. The chain carries TRBV6-5 and TRBJ1-1, with D tentatively TRBD1 (6 bases). CDR1 is MNHEY and CDR2 is SVGAGI in the germline V gene. This CDR3 is built from 14 residues.

The CDR3 bases are TGTGCCAGCAGCCTCACAGGGGTTGAAGCTTTCTTT. Protein sequence: CASSLTGVEAFF. The chain joins TRBV7-9 to TRBJ1-1; the match to TRBD1 covers 7 bases. J was trimmed by 7 bases and V by 5 bases; bases with no gene match: 4. The CDR3 covers 12 residues. Germline loops: CDR1 SEHNR, CDR2 FQNEAQ (reference sequence).

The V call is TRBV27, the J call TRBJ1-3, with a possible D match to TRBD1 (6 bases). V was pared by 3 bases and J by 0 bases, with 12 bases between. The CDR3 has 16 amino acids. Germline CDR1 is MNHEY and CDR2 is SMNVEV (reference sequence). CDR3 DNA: TGTGCCAGCAGTTTGCGTTACAGGGTCTCTGGAAACACCATATATTTT. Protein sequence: CASSLRYRVSGNTIYF.